The 26 T cell receptor beta chains presented below share a single source sample, sequenced in a study of T cell responses to AZD1222 COVID-19 vaccine. Profiled with immunoSEQ multiplex PCR; TCRdb holds only in-frame clones, not every one. The sample holds 100,000 or so clones; 85% to 90% are singletons and the top ten take over 15%. The sample in question was peripheral blood, obtained on day 0 of AZD1222 vaccination. Receptors originate from an adult in good health.

This clone was recorded once. The V call is TRBV29-1, the J call TRBJ2-7; a possible D gene is TRBD1 (5 bases). V was pared by 0 bases and J by 5 bases, with 11 bases between. The CDR3 runs 13 residues. Germline lookup yields CDR1 SQVTM and CDR2 ANQGSEA. The CDR3 bases are TGCAGCGTTGAAGATCGGCAGGGAAACGAGCAGTACTTC. Translated: CSVEDRQGNEQYF.

This CDR3 is CAISERTHSYEQYF. CDR3 bases: TGTGCCATCAGTGAGCGGACGCATTCCTACGAGCAGTACTTC. V usage is TRBV10-3 and J usage is TRBJ2-7; no definite D call. The CDR3 consists of 14 residues. Germline values: CDR1 ENHRY, CDR2 SYGVKD. Trimming took off 2 bases at V and 1 base at J, with 9 bases between the two ends.

Within the sample, this clone is medium-sized. This chain uses TRBV7-3 with TRBJ2-1; 7 bases align to TRBD1. After removal of 3 bases from V and 9 bases from J, the junction contained 8 bases not matched to a gene. The CDR3 extends over 14 amino acids. Looked up from germline, CDR1 is SGHTA and CDR2 is FQGTGA. CDR3 DNA: TGTGCCAGCAGCTTGAGGGACAGTTTCGGTGAGCAGTTCTTC. This gives the protein CASSLRDSFGEQFF.

J is TRBJ2-1 and V is TRBV5-1; weak D call: TRBD1 (6 bases). This CDR3 comprises 17 residues. Deletions cut 4 bases from V and 8 bases from J, with 25 bases between. Germline values: CDR1 SGHRS, CDR2 YFSETQ. This chain's CDR3 is CASSPDGQPGIGDEQFF. The CDR3 DNA is TGCGCCAGCAGCCCGGACGGACAGCCGGGAATTGGGGATGAGCAGTTCTTC.

The chain employs TRBV24-1 and TRBJ1-1, with no clear D. The V and J ends lost 5 bases and 0 bases respectively, with 12 bases between them. CDR3 length: 15 residues. Germline V gives CDR1 KGHDR, CDR2 SFDVKD. The CDR3 spells CATSGKAGVNTEAFF. CDR3 coding DNA: TGTGCCACCAGTGGGAAGGCAGGAGTGAACACTGAAGCTTTCTTT.

The chain recombines TRBV6-6 with TRBJ1-2; TRBD1 might be the D (6 bases). CDR3 length: 13 amino acids. From germline, CDR1 is MNHNY and CDR2 SVGAGI (reference sequence). The germline V and J ends were trimmed by 11 bases and 5 bases, with 18 bases remaining between them. CDR3 loop: CAARDTASYGYTF. DNA for the CDR3: TGTGCCGCGAGGGACACTGCTTCTTATGGCTACACCTTC.

The gene calls are TRBV3-1 (or the pseudogene TRBV3-2) and TRBJ1-1, with D possibly being TRBD1 (6 bases). CDR1 and CDR2 (germline): LGHDT, YNNKEL (reference sequence). This CDR3 region has 13 residues. The V end was cut by 2 bases, the J end by 10 bases, with 14 bases between. CDR3 bases: TGTGCCAGCAGCCAAAATGCAGGGGCTGGAGCTTTCTTT. Translated: CASSQNAGAGAFF.

The chain joins TRBV7-8 to TRBJ1-2; tentative D call: TRBD1 (5 bases). Germline V lookup: CDR1 SGHVS, CDR2 FQNEAQ. The V gene lost 1 base and the J gene lost 8 bases, with 23 bases spanning the gap. CDR3 size: 17 residues. The CDR3 is CASSLGLRGGTLVGYTF. The CDR3 DNA sequence: TGTGCCAGCAGCTTAGGATTACGAGGAGGGACTTTGGTCGGCTACACCTTC.

This sequence joins TRBV6-5 and TRBJ2-1, with D possibly TRBD2 on 5 matching bases. V was pared by 2 bases and J by 8 bases, with 13 bases between. The CDR3 totals 14 residues. Germline CDR1 and CDR2: MNHEY and SVGAGI. This chain's CDR3 is CASSYARVSYEQFF. The DNA of the CDR3 is TGTGCCAGCAGTTACGCGAGGGTTAGCTATGAGCAGTTCTTC.

This clone was counted only a few times. This chain uses TRBV19 with TRBJ1-2, with D perhaps matching TRBD1 (5 bases). This CDR3 region has 16 residues. The germline gives CDR1 LNHDA, CDR2 SQIVND (reference sequence). V shed 0 bases and J shed 7 bases, with 18 bases lying between them. In DNA form, the CDR3 reads TGTGCCAGTAGTATAGATGACAGAGGCACGGCCATTGGCTACACCTTC. It codes for CASSIDDRGTAIGYTF.

The table lists this clone with a count of one. This chain uses TRBV10-3 with TRBJ1-4; possibly TRBD1 for D (5 bases). CDR1 is ENHRY, CDR2 SYGVKD, per germline. V was pared by 3 bases and J by 10 bases, with 12 bases between. The CDR3 length is 13 residues. CDR3 residues: CAISDRERGKLFF. In DNA, the CDR3 is TGTGCCATCAGTGACAGGGAGAGGGGAAAACTGTTTTTT.

This chain links TRBV7-9 with TRBJ1-2; 10 bases are a match to TRBD1. This CDR3 is 15 amino acids long. Germline trimming cut 0 bases from V and 7 bases from J; bases unmatched to any gene: 5. Per the germline V gene, CDR1 is SEHNR and CDR2 is FQNEAQ (reference sequence). The CDR3 DNA reads TGTGCCAGCAGCTTAGCTACCGGGACAGGGGTTGGCTACACCTTC. It yields the protein CASSLATGTGVGYTF.

V usage is TRBV6-5 and J usage is TRBJ2-2, with unresolved D. Germline CDR1 is MNHEY and CDR2 is SVGAGI. Trimming removed 0 bases from V and 4 bases from J, with 6 bases in between. The CDR3 runs to 14 residues. CDR3 in DNA: TGTGCCAGCAGTTACTCGAGAGGCACCGGGGAGCTGTTTTTT. Its translation is CASSYSRGTGELFF.

This clone was counted a single time. This rearrangement joins TRBV10-3 to TRBJ1-1; D not certain. Trimming cost V 11 bases and J 0 bases, with 7 bases left between them. CDR3 length equals 11 residues. From germline, CDR1 is ENHRY and CDR2 SYGVKD. The CDR3: CAVTVNTEAFF. CDR3 in DNA: TGTGCCGTCACGGTGAACACTGAAGCTTTCTTT.

This clone has just a few counts. V and J are TRBV6-5 and TRBJ1-1; D ambiguous. Germline V gene sequence: CDR1 MNHEY, CDR2 SVGAGI. The CDR3 has 11 amino acids. V lost 7 bases and J 0 bases, leaving 3 bases between the germline ends. The CDR3 protein is CASTVNTEAFF. For the CDR3, the DNA is TGTGCCAGCACGGTGAACACTGAAGCTTTCTTT.

This chain joins TRBV3-1 (or the pseudogene TRBV3-2) and TRBJ2-7; 8 positions match TRBD1. V was clipped by 1 base and J by 3 bases; unmatched bases: 2. CDR1 is LGHDT and CDR2 is YNNKEL in the germline V gene (reference sequence). The CDR3 spans 14 residues. CDR3 sequence (DNA): TGTGCCAGCAGCCAAGGCGGACAGGGCTACGAGCAGTACTTC. Protein sequence: CASSQGGQGYEQYF.

The chain couples TRBV29-1 to TRBJ1-2; D perhaps matches TRBD1 (6 bases). The germline V gene has CDR1 SQVTM and CDR2 ANQGSEA. Trimming pared 3 bases from V and 4 bases from J, leaving 12 bases between. The CDR3 length is 13 residues. This chain's CDR3 is CSVEATGSYGYTF. CDR3 DNA sequence: TGCAGCGTTGAGGCCACAGGGAGCTATGGCTACACCTTC.

This sequence joins TRBV30 and TRBJ2-5; D is ambiguous. The CDR3 runs to 12 residues. Trimming stripped 2 bases from V and 0 bases from J, with 4 bases between. Per germline, CDR1 GTSNPN and CDR2 SVGIG (reference sequence). The CDR3 DNA reads as TGTGCCTGGAGTCGTTACCAAGAGACCCAGTACTTC. This translates into CAWSRYQETQYF.

This rearrangement joins TRBV6-2 or TRBV6-3 to TRBJ1-2; the D is unclear. The CDR3 is 13 amino acids. Germline CDR1 and CDR2: MNHEY and SVGEGT. V dropped 4 bases and J dropped 4 bases, with 10 bases sitting between them. The CDR3 DNA sequence: TGTGCCAGCAGTTTACAAACACCCTATGGCTACACCTTC. Its translation: CASSLQTPYGYTF.

This rearrangement joins TRBV11-2 to TRBJ2-3; TRBD1 matches at 7 bases. Per germline, CDR1 SGHAT and CDR2 FQNNGV. Trimming removed 7 bases from V and 2 bases from J; junction bases left unmatched: 6. The CDR3 runs 14 residues. The CDR3 here is CASKGADTTDTQYF. CDR3 coding DNA: TGTGCCAGCAAGGGGGCGGATACCACAGATACGCAGTATTTT.

The genes are TRBV18 and TRBJ1-6; maybe TRBD1 (5 bases). V was shortened by 4 bases and J by 4 bases, with 8 bases between the two germline ends. This CDR3 region has 14 residues. Germline values: CDR1 KGHSH, CDR2 LQKENI. CDR3 DNA sequence: TGTGCCAGCTCACTGACAGAATATAATTCACCCCTCCACTTT. Translating gives CASSLTEYNSPLHF.

The chain has TRBV20-1 and TRBJ2-7; TRBD1 matches at 7 bases. V dropped 3 bases and J dropped 2; count of bases not matched to a gene: 22. Germline assignment: CDR1 DFQATT and CDR2 SNEGSKA (reference sequence). The length of the CDR3 is 19 residues. The CDR3 region has the DNA TGCAGTGCTAGTGTCGGATCCGGGACAGTGAAGGTAGTGCCCTACGAGCAGTACTTC. This sequence encodes CSASVGSGTVKVVPYEQYF.

The genes are TRBV19 and TRBJ2-1, with 9 nucleotides matching TRBD1. This CDR3 contains 15 residues. The J segment lost 5 bases and the V segment lost 6 bases, leaving 8 bases of the junction unmatched. Germline CDR1 reads LNHDA; CDR2 reads SQIVND (reference sequence). CDR3 in amino acids: CASSSDRGVNNEQFF. CDR3 nucleotide sequence: TGTGCCAGTAGCTCGGACAGGGGTGTCAACAATGAGCAGTTCTTC.

The CDR3 loop is CASSPMGTDSNYGYTF. CDR3 bases: TGTGCCAGCTCACCAATGGGGACAGACTCTAACTATGGCTACACCTTC. The chain combines TRBV18 with TRBJ1-2; 7 bases align to TRBD1. Germline CDR1 and CDR2: KGHSH and LQKENI. This CDR3 is 16 amino acids long. The V segment lost 2 bases and the J segment 0 bases; nucleotides outside the gene matches: 6.

This clone occurred a few times. The chain employs TRBV7-7 and TRBJ2-7; TRBD1 aligns across 8 bases. From germline, CDR1 is SSHAT and CDR2 FNYEAQ (reference sequence). J lost 6 bases, V lost 1 base, and 5 bases had no gene match. The CDR3 runs to 14 residues. The CDR3 DNA sequence: TGTGCCAGCAGCTTAGTTGGACAGGGTTCCGAGCAGTACTTC. Protein product: CASSLVGQGSEQYF. The full variable domain, with the rest looked up from reference TRBV7-7 and TRBJ2-7, is GAGVSQSPRYKVTKRGQDVTLRCDPISSHATLYWYQQALGQGPEFLTYFNYEAQPDKSGLPSDRFSAERPEGSISTLTIQRTEQRDSAMYRCASSLVGQGSEQYFGPGTRLTVT.

J is TRBJ2-5 and V is TRBV4-1; 10 bases line up with TRBD1. CDR3 length: 17 residues. Germline CDR1 MGHRA, CDR2 YSYEKL. V was clipped by 1 base and J by 3 bases; unmatched bases: 8. CDR3 sequence reads: CASSQGPGTGVEETQYF. CDR3 coding DNA: TGCGCCAGCAGCCAAGGACCCGGGACAGGGGTTGAAGAGACCCAGTACTTC.